The rows below give T cell receptor beta chains drawn from one sample of a study of patients and donors after allogeneic stem cell transplantation. A single record per CDR3 protein comes from TCRdb applying MiXCR to the RT-PCR reads. The sample yields more than 75,000 distinct CDR3 sequences, less than 5% seen once. The sequencing sample was made of blood, either unsorted or a sorted T cell fraction (not recorded which). These receptors all come from a human donor who was either an allogeneic HSCT recipient or a stem cell or donor lymphocyte infusion donor (not recorded which). It is not recorded whose cells these are; they may come from a transplant donor. Each CDR3 is given with its conserved first and last residue. D genes are given only for firm matches. A clone size is listed for some rows: how often the clone was seen (once, few, many), or a class if it is expanded.

clone_size: -
d_call: -
j_call: TRBJ1-1
v_call: TRBV11-3
cdr3_nt: TGTGCCAGCAGCCATGGGGGGGACACTGAAGCTTTCTTT
cdr3_aa: CASSHGGDTEAFF

clone_size: many
d_call: TRBD1
j_call: TRBJ1-2
v_call: TRBV28
cdr3_nt: TGTGCCAGCAGTACAAGGTGGGACAGGAGGAACTATGGCTACACCTTC
cdr3_aa: CASSTRWDRRNYGYTF

clone_size: few
d_call: -
j_call: TRBJ1-1
v_call: TRBV6-6
cdr3_nt: TGTGCCAGTAAGGGGGGGAACACTGAAGCTTTCTTT
cdr3_aa: CASKGGNTEAFF

clone_size: many
d_call: TRBD2
j_call: TRBJ2-1
v_call: TRBV30
cdr3_nt: TGTGCCTGGAGTGGACTAGTCGGGGGGTCCTACAATGAGCAGTTCTTC
cdr3_aa: CAWSGLVGGSYNEQFF

clone_size: -
d_call: TRBD1
j_call: TRBJ2-7
v_call: TRBV11-3
cdr3_nt: TGTGCCAGCAGCTTAGAAGAGTGGGGACAGGGCTATATTGAGCAGTACTTC
cdr3_aa: CASSLEEWGQGYIEQYF

clone_size: many
d_call: -
j_call: TRBJ1-5
v_call: TRBV28
cdr3_nt: TGTGCCAGCAGCTTGTATTGGGCCCCGGAGGGCGGCAATCAGCCCCAGCATTTT
cdr3_aa: CASSLYWAPEGGNQPQHF

clone_size: many
d_call: TRBD2
j_call: TRBJ2-7
v_call: TRBV20-1
cdr3_nt: TGCAGTGCTGGACTAGCGGGGATCTACGAGCAGTACTTC
cdr3_aa: CSAGLAGIYEQYF

clone_size: few
d_call: -
j_call: TRBJ1-6
v_call: TRBV19
cdr3_nt: TGTGCCAGTACCTCGAACAGGGCTAATTCACCCCTCCACTTT
cdr3_aa: CASTSNRANSPLHF

clone_size: -
d_call: -
j_call: TRBJ2-7
v_call: TRBV11-1
cdr3_nt: TGTGCCAGCAGGGACGTCCTGGGGGCAAGCGAGCAGTACTTC
cdr3_aa: CASRDVLGASEQYF

clone_size: many
d_call: -
j_call: TRBJ2-1
v_call: TRBV7-9
cdr3_nt: TGTGCCAGCAGTCCTCGGGGCCCCGATGAGCAGTTCTTC
cdr3_aa: CASSPRGPDEQFF

clone_size: few
d_call: TRBD1
j_call: TRBJ1-5
v_call: TRBV20-1
cdr3_nt: TGCAGTGCTAGGCTACAGGGGGCCGGCAATCAGCCCCAGCATTTT
cdr3_aa: CSARLQGAGNQPQHF

clone_size: many
d_call: -
j_call: TRBJ2-7
v_call: TRBV28
cdr3_nt: TGTGCCAGCAGTTTGGTGCATGCAGCGTACGAGCAGTACTTC
cdr3_aa: CASSLVHAAYEQYF

clone_size: many
d_call: -
j_call: TRBJ1-2
v_call: TRBV5-1
cdr3_nt: TGCGCCAGCAGCCCTGAACAGGGCCTCTATGGCTACACCTTC
cdr3_aa: CASSPEQGLYGYTF

clone_size: many
d_call: -
j_call: TRBJ2-3
v_call: TRBV7-2
cdr3_nt: TGTGCCAGCAGCTTGGCCGGGGTCACAGATACGCAGTATTTT
cdr3_aa: CASSLAGVTDTQYF

clone_size: many
d_call: -
j_call: TRBJ1-2
v_call: TRBV30
cdr3_nt: TGTGCCTGGGGGACCGGGCTCTCCCGACCCGGCTACACCTTC
cdr3_aa: CAWGTGLSRPGYTF

clone_size: -
d_call: TRBD2
j_call: TRBJ2-1
v_call: TRBV5-6
cdr3_nt: TGTGCCAGCGGGATTGGGAGCTTAGCGGGGCGAAACAATGAGCAGTTCTTC
cdr3_aa: CASGIGSLAGRNNEQFF

clone_size: many
d_call: -
j_call: TRBJ1-5
v_call: TRBV20-1
cdr3_nt: TGCAGTGCTAGTCTGGGCCCTACCCGCCCCCAGCATTTT
cdr3_aa: CSASLGPTRPQHF

clone_size: -
d_call: -
j_call: TRBJ2-1
v_call: TRBV28
cdr3_nt: TGTGCCAGCAGATTCAGCGACAATGAGCAGTTCTTC
cdr3_aa: CASRFSDNEQFF

clone_size: many
d_call: -
j_call: TRBJ1-2
v_call: TRBV20-1
cdr3_nt: TGCAGTGCTCATGTCTATGGCTACACCTTC
cdr3_aa: CSAHVYGYTF

clone_size: many
d_call: -
j_call: TRBJ2-3
v_call: TRBV7-9
cdr3_nt: TGTGCCAGCAGCTTCGGCGGGTCAACTAGCACAGATACGCAGTATTTT
cdr3_aa: CASSFGGSTSTDTQYF

clone_size: few
d_call: TRBD1
j_call: TRBJ1-1
v_call: TRBV7-9
cdr3_nt: TGTGCCAGCAGCTCGGGACAGTCCACTGGAGCTTTCTTT
cdr3_aa: CASSSGQSTGAFF

clone_size: few
d_call: TRBD2
j_call: TRBJ2-5
v_call: TRBV4-1
cdr3_nt: TGCGCCAGCAGTCGAAGCGGGGTACAAGAGACCCAGTACTTC
cdr3_aa: CASSRSGVQETQYF

clone_size: once
d_call: -
j_call: TRBJ2-7
v_call: TRBV5-1
cdr3_nt: TGCGTCAGCAGCCCCTCGATAGGGAGGTCCTGGGAGCAGTACTTC
cdr3_aa: CVSSPSIGRSWEQYF

clone_size: many
d_call: TRBD2
j_call: TRBJ2-3
v_call: TRBV5-4
cdr3_nt: TGTGCCAGCAGCTCTAGCGGGAGGGACACAGATACGCAGTATTTT
cdr3_aa: CASSSSGRDTDTQYF

clone_size: many
d_call: -
j_call: TRBJ1-1
v_call: TRBV29-1
cdr3_nt: TGCAGCGTCTTCAAGGGAGACACTGAAGCTTTCTTT
cdr3_aa: CSVFKGDTEAFF

clone_size: few
d_call: -
j_call: TRBJ1-6
v_call: TRBV4-2
cdr3_nt: TGTGCCAGCAGCCCCGACCTACTTCGGGGGGTACCCCTCCACTTT
cdr3_aa: CASSPDLLRGVPLHF

clone_size: many
d_call: TRBD2
j_call: TRBJ2-3
v_call: TRBV5-1
cdr3_nt: TGCGCCAGCAGCCCCCAAGGACTAGCGGGAGGACAAGATACGCAGTATTTT
cdr3_aa: CASSPQGLAGGQDTQYF

clone_size: few
d_call: -
j_call: TRBJ2-7
v_call: TRBV6-1
cdr3_nt: TGTGCCAGCCCACCAGCAGTCTGCGGGCACGAGCAGTACTTC
cdr3_aa: CASPPAVCGHEQYF

clone_size: many
d_call: -
j_call: TRBJ2-5
v_call: TRBV5-1
cdr3_nt: TGCGCCAGCAGCTTGTCTGGGCAGCAAGAGACCCAGTACTTC
cdr3_aa: CASSLSGQQETQYF

clone_size: -
d_call: TRBD2
j_call: TRBJ2-1
v_call: TRBV20-1
cdr3_nt: TGCAGTGCTAGAGGGGGGTCGACTAGCCGACTGCAGTTCTTC
cdr3_aa: CSARGGSTSRLQFF

clone_size: -
d_call: -
j_call: TRBJ2-1
v_call: TRBV11-2
cdr3_nt: TGTGCCAGCAGCTTAGATCCCGGTCTAGTGCCCTACAATGTGCAGTTCTTC
cdr3_aa: CASSLDPGLVPYNVQFF

clone_size: few
d_call: TRBD1
j_call: TRBJ1-5
v_call: TRBV6-5
cdr3_nt: TGTGCCAGCAGTTACGACAGGGCTAGCAATCAGCCCCAGCATTTT
cdr3_aa: CASSYDRASNQPQHF

clone_size: many
d_call: -
j_call: TRBJ2-1
v_call: TRBV2
cdr3_nt: TGTGCCAGCAGTGAGACAGTTCCCTCCTACAATGAGCAGTTCTTC
cdr3_aa: CASSETVPSYNEQFF

clone_size: -
d_call: -
j_call: TRBJ2-2
v_call: TRBV18
cdr3_nt: TGTGCCAGCCGACCTACAGAGCTCACCGGGGAGCTGTTTTTT
cdr3_aa: CASRPTELTGELFF

clone_size: many
d_call: -
j_call: TRBJ2-5
v_call: TRBV5-5
cdr3_nt: TGTGCCAGCAGCTTCCCAGAAGAGACCCAGTACTTC
cdr3_aa: CASSFPEETQYF

clone_size: many
d_call: TRBD1
j_call: TRBJ1-6
v_call: TRBV20-1
cdr3_nt: TGCAGTGCTGGACAGGGGCATAATTCACCCCTCCACTTT
cdr3_aa: CSAGQGHNSPLHF

clone_size: many
d_call: -
j_call: TRBJ1-5
v_call: TRBV7-2
cdr3_nt: TGTGCCAGCAGCTTCGGTGGCAATCAGCCCCAGCATTTT
cdr3_aa: CASSFGGNQPQHF

clone_size: many
d_call: -
j_call: TRBJ2-1
v_call: TRBV15
cdr3_nt: TGTGCCACCAGCAGAGGTGAGGTTGGGTATGAGCAGTTCTTC
cdr3_aa: CATSRGEVGYEQFF

clone_size: many
d_call: -
j_call: TRBJ2-4
v_call: TRBV2
cdr3_nt: TGTGCCAGCAGTTACGGGGCGTACATTCAGTACTTC
cdr3_aa: CASSYGAYIQYF

clone_size: many
d_call: -
j_call: TRBJ1-1
v_call: TRBV11-2
cdr3_nt: TGTGCCAGCAGCTTACATTCGAACATGAACACTGAAGCTTTCTTT
cdr3_aa: CASSLHSNMNTEAFF

clone_size: few
d_call: -
j_call: TRBJ2-7
v_call: TRBV2
cdr3_nt: TGTGCCGGCGCCGGGACCAACTCCTACGAGCAGTACTTC
cdr3_aa: CAGAGTNSYEQYF